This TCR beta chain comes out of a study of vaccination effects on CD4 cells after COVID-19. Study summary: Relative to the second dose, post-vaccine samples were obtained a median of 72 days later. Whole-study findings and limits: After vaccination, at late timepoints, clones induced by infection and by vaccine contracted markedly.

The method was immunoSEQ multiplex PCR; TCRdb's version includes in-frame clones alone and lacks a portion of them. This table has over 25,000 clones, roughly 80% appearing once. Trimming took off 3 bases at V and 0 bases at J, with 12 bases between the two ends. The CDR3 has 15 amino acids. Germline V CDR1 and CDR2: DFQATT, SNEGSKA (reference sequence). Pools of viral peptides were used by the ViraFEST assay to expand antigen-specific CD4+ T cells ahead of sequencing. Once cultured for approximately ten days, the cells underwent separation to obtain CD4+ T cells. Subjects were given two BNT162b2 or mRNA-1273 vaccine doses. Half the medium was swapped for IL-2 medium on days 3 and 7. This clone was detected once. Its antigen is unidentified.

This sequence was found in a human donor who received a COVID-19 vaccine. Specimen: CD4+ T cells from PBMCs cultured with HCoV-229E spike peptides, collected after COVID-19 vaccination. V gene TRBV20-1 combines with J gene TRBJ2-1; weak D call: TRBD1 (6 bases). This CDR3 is CSASSGHSSYNEQFF. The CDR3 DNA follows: TGCAGTGCTAGTTCGGGACACAGCTCCTACAATGAGCAGTTCTTC.